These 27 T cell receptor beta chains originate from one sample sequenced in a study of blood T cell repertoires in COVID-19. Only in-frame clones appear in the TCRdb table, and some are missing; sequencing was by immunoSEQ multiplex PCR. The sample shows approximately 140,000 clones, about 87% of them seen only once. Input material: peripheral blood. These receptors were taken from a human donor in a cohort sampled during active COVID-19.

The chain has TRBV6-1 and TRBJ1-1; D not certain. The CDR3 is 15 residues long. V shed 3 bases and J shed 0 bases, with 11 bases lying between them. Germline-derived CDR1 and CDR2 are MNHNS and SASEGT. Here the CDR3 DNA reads TGTGCCAGCAGTGAGGTTTATAGTTTGAACACTGAAGCTTTCTTT. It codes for CASSEVYSLNTEAFF.

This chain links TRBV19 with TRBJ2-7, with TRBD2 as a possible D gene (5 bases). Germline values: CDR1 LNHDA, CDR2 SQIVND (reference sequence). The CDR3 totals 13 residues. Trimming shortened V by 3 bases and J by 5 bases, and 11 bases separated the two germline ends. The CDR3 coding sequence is TGTGCCAGTAGTATCTGGGGAGTCCACGAGCAGTACTTC. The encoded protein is CASSIWGVHEQYF. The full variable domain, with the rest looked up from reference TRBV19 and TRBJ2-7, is DGGITQSPKYLFRKEGQNVTLSCEQNLNHDAMYWYRQDPGQGLRLIYYSQIVNDFQKGDIAEGYSVSREKKESFPLTVTSAQKNPTAFYLCASSIWGVHEQYFGPGTRLTVT.

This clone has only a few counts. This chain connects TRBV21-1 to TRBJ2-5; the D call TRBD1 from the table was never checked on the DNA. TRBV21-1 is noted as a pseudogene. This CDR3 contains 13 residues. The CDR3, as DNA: TGTGCCAGGGGGACAGACCCCCGGGAGACCCAGTACTTC. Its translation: CARGTDPRETQYF.

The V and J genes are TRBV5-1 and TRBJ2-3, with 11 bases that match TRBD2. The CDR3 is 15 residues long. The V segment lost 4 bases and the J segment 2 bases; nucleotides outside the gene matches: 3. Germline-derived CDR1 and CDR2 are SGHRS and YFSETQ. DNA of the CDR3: TGCGCCAGCAGCGTTAGCGGGGGGGTCACAGATACGCAGTATTTT. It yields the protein CASSVSGGVTDTQYF.

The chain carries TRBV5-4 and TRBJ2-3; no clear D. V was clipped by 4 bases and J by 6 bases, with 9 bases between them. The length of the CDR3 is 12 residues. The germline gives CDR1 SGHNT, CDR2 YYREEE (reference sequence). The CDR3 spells CASSILSDTQYF. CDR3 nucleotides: TGTGCCAGCAGCATACTCTCTGATACGCAGTATTTT.

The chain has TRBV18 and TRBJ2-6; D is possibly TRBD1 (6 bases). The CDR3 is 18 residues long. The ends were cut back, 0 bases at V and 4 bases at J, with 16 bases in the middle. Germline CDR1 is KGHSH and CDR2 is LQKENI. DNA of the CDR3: TGTGCCAGCTCACCACCCGGGACACAAATAATGGGGGCCAACGTCCTGACTTTC. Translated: CASSPPGTQIMGANVLTF.

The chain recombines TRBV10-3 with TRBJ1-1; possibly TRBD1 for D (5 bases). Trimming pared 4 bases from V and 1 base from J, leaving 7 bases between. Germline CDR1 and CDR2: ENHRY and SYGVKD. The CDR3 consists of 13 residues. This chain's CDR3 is CAISAQGNTEAFF. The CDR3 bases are TGTGCCATCAGTGCCCAGGGGAACACTGAAGCTTTCTTT.

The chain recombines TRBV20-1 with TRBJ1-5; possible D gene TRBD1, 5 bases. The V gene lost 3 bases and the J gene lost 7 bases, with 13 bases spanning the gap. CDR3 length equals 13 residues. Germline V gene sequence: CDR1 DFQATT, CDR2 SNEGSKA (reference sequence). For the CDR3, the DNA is TGCAGTGCTAGTGGGGGGGAAGGCCAGCCCCAGCATTTT. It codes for CSASGGEGQPQHF.

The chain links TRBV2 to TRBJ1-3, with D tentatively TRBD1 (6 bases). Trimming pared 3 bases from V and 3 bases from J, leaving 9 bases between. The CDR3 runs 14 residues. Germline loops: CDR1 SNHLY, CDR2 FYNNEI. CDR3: CASSEGRGGNTIYF. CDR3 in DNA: TGTGCCAGCAGTGAGGGCAGGGGTGGAAACACCATATATTTT.

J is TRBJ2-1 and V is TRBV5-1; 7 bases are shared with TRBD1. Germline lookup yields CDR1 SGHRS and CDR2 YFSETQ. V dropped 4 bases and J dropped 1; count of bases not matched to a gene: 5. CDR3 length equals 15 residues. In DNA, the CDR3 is TGCGCCAGCAGCACAGGACAGGTATCCTACAATGAGCAGTTCTTC. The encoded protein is CASSTGQVSYNEQFF.

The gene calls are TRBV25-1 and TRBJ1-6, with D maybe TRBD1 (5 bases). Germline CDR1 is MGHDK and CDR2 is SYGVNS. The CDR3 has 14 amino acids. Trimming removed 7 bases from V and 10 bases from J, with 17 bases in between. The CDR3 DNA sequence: TGTGCCAGCAAGGTTGGGGGGATTGGGTCACCCCTCCACTTT. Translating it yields CASKVGGIGSPLHF.

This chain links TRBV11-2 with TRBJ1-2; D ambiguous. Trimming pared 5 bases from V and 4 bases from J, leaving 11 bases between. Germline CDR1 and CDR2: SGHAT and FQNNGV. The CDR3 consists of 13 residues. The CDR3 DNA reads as TGTGCCAGCAGCACCGGGATCTTCTATGGCTACACCTTC. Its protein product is CASSTGIFYGYTF.

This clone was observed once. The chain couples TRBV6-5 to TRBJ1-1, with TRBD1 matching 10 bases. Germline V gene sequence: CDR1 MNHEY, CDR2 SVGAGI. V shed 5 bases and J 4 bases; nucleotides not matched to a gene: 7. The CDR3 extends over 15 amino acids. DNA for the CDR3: TGTGCCAGCAGTCTTGGGACAGGGGCGGGCACTGAAGCTTTCTTT. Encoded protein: CASSLGTGAGTEAFF.

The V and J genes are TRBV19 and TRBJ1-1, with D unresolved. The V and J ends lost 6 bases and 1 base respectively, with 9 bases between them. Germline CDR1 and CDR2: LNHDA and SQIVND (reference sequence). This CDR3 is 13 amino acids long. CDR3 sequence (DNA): TGTGCCAGTAGGAGGACTTCGAACACTGAAGCTTTCTTT. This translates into CASRRTSNTEAFF.

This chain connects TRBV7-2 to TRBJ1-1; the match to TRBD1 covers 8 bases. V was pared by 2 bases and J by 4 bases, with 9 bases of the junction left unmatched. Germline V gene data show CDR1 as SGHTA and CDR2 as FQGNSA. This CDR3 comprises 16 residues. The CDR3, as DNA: TGTGCCAGCAGCTTAAGGGGAAGGACAGGGTTCACTGAAGCTTTCTTT. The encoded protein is CASSLRGRTGFTEAFF.

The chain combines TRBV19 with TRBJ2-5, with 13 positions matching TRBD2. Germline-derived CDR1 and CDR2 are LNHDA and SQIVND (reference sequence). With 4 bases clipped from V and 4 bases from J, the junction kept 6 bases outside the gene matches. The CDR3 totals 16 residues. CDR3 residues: CASSRLAGGGGETQYF. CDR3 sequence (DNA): TGTGCCAGTAGTAGACTAGCGGGGGGCGGAGGAGAGACCCAGTACTTC.

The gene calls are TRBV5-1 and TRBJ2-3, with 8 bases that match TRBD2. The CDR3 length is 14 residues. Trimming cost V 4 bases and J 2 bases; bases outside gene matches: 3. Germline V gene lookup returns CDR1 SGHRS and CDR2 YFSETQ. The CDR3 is CASSPGGPTDTQYF. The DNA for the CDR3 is TGCGCCAGCAGCCCGGGGGGGCCCACAGATACGCAGTATTTT.

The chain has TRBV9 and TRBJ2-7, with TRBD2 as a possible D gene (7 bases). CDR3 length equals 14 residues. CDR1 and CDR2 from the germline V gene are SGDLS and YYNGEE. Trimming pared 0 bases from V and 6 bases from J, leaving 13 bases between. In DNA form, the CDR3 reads TGTGCCAGCAGCGTAGGACCGGGGGGCTCCGAGCAGTACTTC. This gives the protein CASSVGPGGSEQYF.

The CDR3 DNA reads as TGTGCCAGCAGTGAAGGTAGCGGGGGACTAACTGAGCAGTTCTTC. This sequence encodes CASSEGSGGLTEQFF. The chain uses TRBV2 and TRBJ2-1; TRBD2 matches 9 bases. Germline-derived CDR1 and CDR2 are SNHLY and FYNNEI. CDR3 length equals 15 residues. V trimming: 1 base; J trimming: 9 bases; junction bases outside the gene matches: 7.

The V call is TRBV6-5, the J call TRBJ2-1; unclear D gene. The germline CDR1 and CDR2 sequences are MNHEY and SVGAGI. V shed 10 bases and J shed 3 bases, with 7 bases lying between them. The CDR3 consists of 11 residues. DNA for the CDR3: TGTGCCACCTTGAGCTACAATGAGCAGTTCTTC. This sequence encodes CATLSYNEQFF.

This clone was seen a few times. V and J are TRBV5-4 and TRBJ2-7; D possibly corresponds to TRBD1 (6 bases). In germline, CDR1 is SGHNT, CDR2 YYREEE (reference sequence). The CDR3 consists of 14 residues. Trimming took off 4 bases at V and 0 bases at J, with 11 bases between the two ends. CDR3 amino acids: CASSPRDNSYEQYF. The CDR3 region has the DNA TGTGCCAGCAGCCCCAGGGACAACTCCTACGAGCAGTACTTC.

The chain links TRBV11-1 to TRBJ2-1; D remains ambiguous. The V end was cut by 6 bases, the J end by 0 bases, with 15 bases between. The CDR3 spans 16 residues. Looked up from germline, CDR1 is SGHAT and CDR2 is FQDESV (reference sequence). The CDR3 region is CASRAFRQASYNEQFF. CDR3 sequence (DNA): TGTGCCAGCAGGGCCTTTAGGCAGGCCTCCTACAATGAGCAGTTCTTC.

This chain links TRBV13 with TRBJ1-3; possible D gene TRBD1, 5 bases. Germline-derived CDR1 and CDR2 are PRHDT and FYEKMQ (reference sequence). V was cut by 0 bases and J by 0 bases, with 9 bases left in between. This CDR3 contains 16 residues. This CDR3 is CASSLGRGFSGNTIYF. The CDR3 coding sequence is TGTGCCAGCAGCTTAGGCCGGGGGTTCTCTGGAAACACCATATATTTT.

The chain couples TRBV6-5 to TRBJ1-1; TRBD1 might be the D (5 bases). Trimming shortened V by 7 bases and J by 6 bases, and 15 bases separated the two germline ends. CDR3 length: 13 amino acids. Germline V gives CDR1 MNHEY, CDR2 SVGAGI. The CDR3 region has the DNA TGTGCCAGCACCACGGGGGGAGGGCCTGAAGCTTTCTTT. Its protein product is CASTTGGGPEAFF.

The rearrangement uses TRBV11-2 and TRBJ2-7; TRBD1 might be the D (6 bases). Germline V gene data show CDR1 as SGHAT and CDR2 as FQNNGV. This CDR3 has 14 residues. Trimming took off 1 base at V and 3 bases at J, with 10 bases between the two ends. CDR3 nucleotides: TGTGCCAGCAGCTTAGTCACAGGGTTCTACGAGCAGTACTTC. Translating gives CASSLVTGFYEQYF. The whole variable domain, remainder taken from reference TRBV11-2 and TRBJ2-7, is EAGVAQSPRYKIIEKRQSVAFWCNPISGHATLYWYQQILGQGPKLLIQFQNNGVVDDSQLPKDRFSAERLKGVDSTLKIQPAKLEDSAVYLCASSLVTGFYEQYFGPGTRLTVT.

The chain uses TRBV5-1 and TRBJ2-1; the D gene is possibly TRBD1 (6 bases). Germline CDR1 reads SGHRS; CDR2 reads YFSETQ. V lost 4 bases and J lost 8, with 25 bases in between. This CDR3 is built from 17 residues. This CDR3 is CASSVRGRRMNGDEQFF. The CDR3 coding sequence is TGCGCCAGCAGCGTCAGGGGACGGAGAATGAATGGCGATGAGCAGTTCTTC.

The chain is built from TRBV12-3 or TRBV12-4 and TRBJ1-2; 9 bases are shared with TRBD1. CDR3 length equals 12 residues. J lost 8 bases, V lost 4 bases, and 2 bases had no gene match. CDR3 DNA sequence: TGTGCCAGCAGTTGGACAGGGGTCGGCTACACCTTC. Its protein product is CASSWTGVGYTF.